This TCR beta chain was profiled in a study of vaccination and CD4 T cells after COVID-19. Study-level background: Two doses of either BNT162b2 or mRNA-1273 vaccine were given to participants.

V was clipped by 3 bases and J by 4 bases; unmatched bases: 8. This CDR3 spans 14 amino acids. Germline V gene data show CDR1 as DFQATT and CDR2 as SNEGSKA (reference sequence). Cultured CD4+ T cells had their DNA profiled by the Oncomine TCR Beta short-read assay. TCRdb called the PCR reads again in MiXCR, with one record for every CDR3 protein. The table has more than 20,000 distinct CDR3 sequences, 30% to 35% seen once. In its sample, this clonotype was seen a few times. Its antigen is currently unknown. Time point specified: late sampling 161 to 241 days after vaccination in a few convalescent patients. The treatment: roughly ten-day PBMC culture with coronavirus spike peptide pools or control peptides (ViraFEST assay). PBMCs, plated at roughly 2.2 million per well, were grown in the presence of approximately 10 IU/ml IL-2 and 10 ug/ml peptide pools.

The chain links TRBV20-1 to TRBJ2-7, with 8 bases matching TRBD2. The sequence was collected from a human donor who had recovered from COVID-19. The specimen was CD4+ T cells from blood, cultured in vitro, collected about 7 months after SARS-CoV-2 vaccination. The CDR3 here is CSASPGLAIYEQYF. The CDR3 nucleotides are TGCAGTGCTAGCCCCGGACTAGCTATTTACGAGCAGTACTTC.